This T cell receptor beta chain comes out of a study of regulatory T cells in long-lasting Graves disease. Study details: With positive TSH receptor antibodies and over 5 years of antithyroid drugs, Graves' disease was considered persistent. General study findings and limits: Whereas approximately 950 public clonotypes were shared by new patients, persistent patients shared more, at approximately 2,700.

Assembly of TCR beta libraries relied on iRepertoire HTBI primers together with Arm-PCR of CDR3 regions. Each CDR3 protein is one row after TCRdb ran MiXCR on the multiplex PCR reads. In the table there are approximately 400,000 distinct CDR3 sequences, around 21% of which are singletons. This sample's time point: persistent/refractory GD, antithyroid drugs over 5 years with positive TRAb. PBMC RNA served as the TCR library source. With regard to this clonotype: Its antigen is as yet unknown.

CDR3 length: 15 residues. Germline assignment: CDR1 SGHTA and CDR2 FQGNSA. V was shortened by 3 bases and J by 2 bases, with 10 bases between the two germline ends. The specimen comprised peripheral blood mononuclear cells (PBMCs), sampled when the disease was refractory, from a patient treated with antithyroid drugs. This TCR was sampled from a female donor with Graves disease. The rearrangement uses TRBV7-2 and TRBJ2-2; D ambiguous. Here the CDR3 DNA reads TGTGCCAGCAGCTTTTCGGTGACAAACACCGGGGAGCTGTTTTTT. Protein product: CASSFSVTNTGELFF.